These 12 T cell receptor beta chains came from one sample sequenced in a study of OX40 agonist ivuxolimab in advanced cancers. Generated by immunoSEQ multiplex PCR, the TCRdb table keeps only in-frame clones and is missing some. The data show under 15,000 clones, around 80% seen once. The sequencing used CD4+ or CD8+ T cells sorted from blood, collected in a trial of the OX40 agonist ivuxolimab. Receptors were obtained from an adult with an advanced solid tumor such as melanoma, head and neck, liver or kidney cancer.

V gene TRBV28 combines with J gene TRBJ2-7; D unresolved. Germline loops: CDR1 MDHEN, CDR2 SYDVKM. V gave up 2 bases and J gave up 6 bases, with 2 bases separating them. This CDR3 has 10 amino acids. The CDR3 sequence: CASSLGEQYF. DNA of the CDR3: TGTGCCAGCAGTTTAGGCGAGCAGTACTTC.

The sample holds one count of this clone. The genes are TRBV29-1 and TRBJ1-1; D is possibly TRBD1 (5 bases). V was clipped by 4 bases and J by 6 bases, with 6 bases between them. Per the germline V gene, CDR1 is SQVTM and CDR2 is ANQGSEA. The CDR3 has 10 residues. The CDR3, as DNA: TGCAGCGTTGGGGACGCTGAAGCTTTCTTT. Protein sequence: CSVGDAEAFF.

The chain joins TRBV7-2 to TRBJ1-3, with D possibly matching TRBD1 (5 bases). CDR3 length: 16 amino acids. With 5 bases removed from V and 4 bases from J, the gap between germline ends came to 18 bases. Germline V gene lookup returns CDR1 SGHTA and CDR2 FQGNSA. CDR3 in DNA: TGTGCCAGCAGCCCGCGGGAGGGAAGGACAGGAAACACCATATATTTT. It translates to CASSPREGRTGNTIYF.

This chain joins TRBV27 and TRBJ2-7, with no clear D. The CDR3 consists of 15 residues. Germline V CDR1 and CDR2: MNHEY, SMNVEV (reference sequence). The V gene lost 5 bases and the J gene lost 0 bases, with 14 bases spanning the gap. The CDR3 loop is CASSRGTPVSYEQYF. CDR3 coding DNA: TGTGCCAGCAGTCGAGGAACGCCAGTCTCCTACGAGCAGTACTTC.

J is TRBJ2-2 and V is TRBV11-2; D gene unclear. Per the germline V gene, CDR1 is SGHAT and CDR2 is FQNNGV. CDR3 length: 13 amino acids. With 3 bases removed from V and 4 bases from J, the gap between germline ends came to 6 bases. CDR3 nucleotide sequence: TGTGCCAGCAGCTTCCGGAGCACCGGGGAGCTGTTTTTT. Its protein product is CASSFRSTGELFF.

This chain joins TRBV29-1 and TRBJ1-4; D is undetermined. The CDR3 runs to 13 residues. Germline CDR1 is SQVTM and CDR2 is ANQGSEA. The ends were cut back, 6 bases at V and 3 bases at J, with 11 bases in the middle. The CDR3 sequence is CSVEDGANEKLFF. In DNA form, the CDR3 reads TGCAGCGTGGAGGACGGAGCTAATGAAAAACTGTTTTTT.

This rearrangement joins TRBV4-2 to TRBJ1-2; 7 nucleotides align to TRBD1. The CDR3 length is 14 residues. The V gene end was trimmed by 0 bases and the J gene end by 4 bases; junction bases not matched to a gene: 2. In germline, CDR1 is LGHNA, CDR2 YNFKEQ. Here the CDR3 DNA reads TGTGCCAGCAGCCAAGAGGCAGGGGGCTATGGCTACACCTTC. This gives the protein CASSQEAGGYGYTF.

The chain has TRBV11-2 and TRBJ1-1, with unresolved D. The CDR3 loop spans 15 amino acids. Germline V lookup: CDR1 SGHAT, CDR2 FQNNGV. Trimming left V 1 base short and J 2 bases short, with 11 bases between. As DNA, the CDR3 is TGTGCCAGCAGCTTAGTACCAGGCTCTAACACTGAAGCTTTCTTT. This encodes CASSLVPGSNTEAFF.

The CDR3 here is CASSQEPPGANAGELFF. Here the CDR3 DNA reads TGCGCCAGCAGCCAAGAACCCCCGGGGGCGAATGCCGGGGAGCTGTTTTTT. V gene TRBV4-1 combines with J gene TRBJ2-2; D might be TRBD1 or TRBD2, each matching 6 bases. V was clipped by 0 bases and J by 6 bases, with 17 bases between them. Germline V CDR1 and CDR2: MGHRA, YSYEKL. The CDR3 loop spans 17 amino acids.

The rearrangement links TRBV6-5 to TRBJ2-7, with D hard to call. Trimming took 5 bases from V and 4 from J, leaving 15 bases between them. The CDR3 runs 14 residues. Germline CDR1 reads MNHEY; CDR2 reads SVGAGI. CDR3 DNA sequence: TGTGCCAGCAGTCCCCAATGGCAGAAGTACGAGCAGTACTTC. This gives the protein CASSPQWQKYEQYF.

The rearrangement joins TRBV27 to TRBJ1-1; D is unclear. The germline V gene has CDR1 MNHEY and CDR2 SMNVEV (reference sequence). This CDR3 has 15 amino acids. The ends were cut back, 5 bases at V and 4 bases at J, with 17 bases in the middle. The CDR3 region is CASSPHSGLVTEAFF. In DNA, the CDR3 is TGTGCCAGCAGTCCCCACTCGGGGTTGGTCACTGAAGCTTTCTTT.

The chain uses TRBV2 and TRBJ2-1, with TRBD2 identical over 11 bases. The CDR3 sequence is 16 residues long. Germline-derived CDR1 and CDR2 are SNHLY and FYNNEI. The junction had 3 bases not matched to a gene; V was cut back by 0 bases and J by 5 bases. The CDR3 region has the DNA TGTGCCAGCAGTGAAGCGGTGGGACTAGCGGACAATGAGCAGTTCTTC. It specifies CASSEAVGLADNEQFF.